This entry describes one TCR beta chain. The data were obtained in a study of identical twins. TCRdb fed the 5' RACE reads into MiXCR, producing one record per CDR3 protein. The sample shows about 550,000 distinct CDR3 sequences, 20% to 25% of them seen only once. These sequences were also reported in another study, on yellow fever vaccine responses in identical twins.

The sequence was obtained from a young woman in good health. Sequencing was done on a sample of CD4+ T cells sorted from blood.

The CDR3 DNA is TGTGCCACCAGTGATTTGTCGGGGACGGAGTTCTTC. It yields the protein CATSDLSGTEFF. This chain uses TRBV24-1 with TRBJ2-1; D possibly uses TRBD1 or TRBD2 (5 bases each). V lost 0 bases and J lost 14, with 10 bases in between. The CDR3 consists of 12 residues. In germline, CDR1 is KGHDR, CDR2 SFDVKD.